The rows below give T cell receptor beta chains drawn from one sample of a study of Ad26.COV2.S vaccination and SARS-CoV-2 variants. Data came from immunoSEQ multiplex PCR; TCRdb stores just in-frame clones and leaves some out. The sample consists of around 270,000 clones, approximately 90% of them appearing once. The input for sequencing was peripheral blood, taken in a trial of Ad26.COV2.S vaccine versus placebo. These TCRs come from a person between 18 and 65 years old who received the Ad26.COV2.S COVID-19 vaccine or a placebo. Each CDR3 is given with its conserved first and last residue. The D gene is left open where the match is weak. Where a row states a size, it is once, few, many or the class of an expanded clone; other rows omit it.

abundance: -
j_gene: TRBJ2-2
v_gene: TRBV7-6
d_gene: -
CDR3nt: TGTGCCAGCAGCTTAGCTGCGAACACCGGGGAGCTGTTTTTT
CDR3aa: CASSLAANTGELFF

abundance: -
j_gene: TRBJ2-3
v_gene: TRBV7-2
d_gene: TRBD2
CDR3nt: TGTGCCAGCAGCTCTAGCGGGGTAACTAGCACAGATACGCAGTATTTT
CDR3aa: CASSSSGVTSTDTQYF

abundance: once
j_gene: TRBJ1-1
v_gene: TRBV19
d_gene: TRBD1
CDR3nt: TGTGCCAGTAATGCAGACAGGGTTTACACTGAAGCTTTCTTT
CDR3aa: CASNADRVYTEAFF

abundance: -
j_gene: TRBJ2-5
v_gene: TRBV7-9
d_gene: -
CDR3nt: TGTGCCAGCAGCTCTCCCGACGTGGTAGGAGGTGACGTCGGAGAGACCCAGTACTTC
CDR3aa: CASSSPDVVGGDVGETQYF

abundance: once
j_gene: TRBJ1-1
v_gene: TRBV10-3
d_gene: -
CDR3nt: TGTGCCATCAGTCCGGACAGCATGAACACTGAAGCTTTCTTT
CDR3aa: CAISPDSMNTEAFF

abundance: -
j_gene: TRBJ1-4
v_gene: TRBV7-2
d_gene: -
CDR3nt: TGTGCCAGCAGCACAACCCGAGGGACTAATGAAAAACTGTTTTTT
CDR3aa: CASSTTRGTNEKLFF

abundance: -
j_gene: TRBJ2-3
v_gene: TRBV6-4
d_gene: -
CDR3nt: TGTGCCAGCAGTGTAGGGGTTTACACAGATACGCAGTATTTT
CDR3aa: CASSVGVYTDTQYF

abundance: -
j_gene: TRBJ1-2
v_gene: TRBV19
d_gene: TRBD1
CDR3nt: TGTGCCAGTAGTAAGGACAGGGGTGGCTATGGCTACACCTTC
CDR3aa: CASSKDRGGYGYTF

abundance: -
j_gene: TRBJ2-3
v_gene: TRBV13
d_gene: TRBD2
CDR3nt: TGTGCCAGCAGCTCTCGGGGTAGCGGGGGGGCTACAGATACGCAGTATTTT
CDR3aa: CASSSRGSGGATDTQYF

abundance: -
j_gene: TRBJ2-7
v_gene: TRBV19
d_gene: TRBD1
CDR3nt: TGTGCCAGTAGTAACAGGGGACCCTACGAGCAGTACTTC
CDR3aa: CASSNRGPYEQYF

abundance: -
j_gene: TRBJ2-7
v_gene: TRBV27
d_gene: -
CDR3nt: TGTGCCAGCAGTTTCCAGGGAATATACGAGCAGTACTTC
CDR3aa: CASSFQGIYEQYF

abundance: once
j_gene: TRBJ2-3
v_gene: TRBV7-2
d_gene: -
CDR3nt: TGTGCCAGCAGCAGACGGGACTCGCTGTGGGATACGCAGTATTTT
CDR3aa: CASSRRDSLWDTQYF

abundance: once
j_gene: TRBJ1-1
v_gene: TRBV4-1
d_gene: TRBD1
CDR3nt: TGCGCCAGCAGCCAACCTTATACAACGACAGGGACGAACACTGAAGCTTTCTTT
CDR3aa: CASSQPYTTTGTNTEAFF

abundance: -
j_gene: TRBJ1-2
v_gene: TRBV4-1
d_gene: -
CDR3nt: TGCGCCAGCAGCCAAGCTACTAATCTCCGTGGGTATGGCTACACCTTC
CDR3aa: CASSQATNLRGYGYTF

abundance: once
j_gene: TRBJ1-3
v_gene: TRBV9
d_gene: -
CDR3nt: TGTGCCAGCAGCGTAGCTGGGGACTCTGCTGGAAACACCATATATTTT
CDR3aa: CASSVAGDSAGNTIYF

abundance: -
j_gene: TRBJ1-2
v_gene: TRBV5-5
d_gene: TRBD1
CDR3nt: TGTGCCAGCAGCTTGGCCCACAGGGGGGACGGCTACACCTTC
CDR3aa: CASSLAHRGDGYTF

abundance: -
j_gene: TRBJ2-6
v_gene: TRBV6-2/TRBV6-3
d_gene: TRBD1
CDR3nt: TGTGCCAGCAGTTGGGACAGGAGCTCTGGGGCCAACGTCCTGACTTTC
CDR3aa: CASSWDRSSGANVLTF

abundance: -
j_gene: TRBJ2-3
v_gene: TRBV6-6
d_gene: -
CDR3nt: TGTGCCAGCTCTAGAGTGGGGGGGGCGGGGACAGATACGCAGTATTTT
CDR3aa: CASSRVGGAGTDTQYF

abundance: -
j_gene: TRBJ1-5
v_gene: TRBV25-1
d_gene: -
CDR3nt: TGTGCCAGCATCCCGGACATGGGCCGCTTCCAAAATCAGCCCCAGCATTTT
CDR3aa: CASIPDMGRFQNQPQHF

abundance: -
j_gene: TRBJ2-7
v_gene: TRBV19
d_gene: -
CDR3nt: TGTGCCAGTAGTGTCGACCCAGCACACTACGAGCAGTACTTC
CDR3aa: CASSVDPAHYEQYF

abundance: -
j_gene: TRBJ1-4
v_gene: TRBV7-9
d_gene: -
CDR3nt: TGTGCCAGCAGCTTAGTTTTCCTCCAGGGAACCCTTAATGAAAAACTGTTTTTT
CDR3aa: CASSLVFLQGTLNEKLFF

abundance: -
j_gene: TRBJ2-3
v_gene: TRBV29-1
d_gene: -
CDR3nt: TGCAGCGTTGTCCGCGGGCGCACAGATACGCAGTATTTT
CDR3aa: CSVVRGRTDTQYF

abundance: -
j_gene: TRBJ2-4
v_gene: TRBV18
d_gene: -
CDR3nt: TGTGCCAGCTCACCACCGGACCGGAAGGCCAAAAACATTCAGTACTTC
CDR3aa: CASSPPDRKAKNIQYF

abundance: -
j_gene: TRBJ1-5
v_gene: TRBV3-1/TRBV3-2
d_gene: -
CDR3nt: TGTGCCAGCAGCGACACAGGCGCTTGTCAGCCCCAGCATTTT
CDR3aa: CASSDTGACQPQHF

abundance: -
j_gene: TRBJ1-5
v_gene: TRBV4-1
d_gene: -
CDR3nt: TGCGCCAGCAGTCAAATGCTGGTGGCGAGCAATCAGCCCCAGCATTTT
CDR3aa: CASSQMLVASNQPQHF

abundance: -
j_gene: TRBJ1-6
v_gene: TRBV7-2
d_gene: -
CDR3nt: TGTGCCAGCAGCTTAGCCTCTACGGGCCTTAGGGAGTCACCCCTCCACTTT
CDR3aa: CASSLASTGLRESPLHF

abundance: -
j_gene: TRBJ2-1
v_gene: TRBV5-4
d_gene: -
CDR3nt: TGTGCCAGCAGCTCCTACCGACTCGGTTGGGCGAGCTCCTACAATGAGCAGTTCTTC
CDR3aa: CASSSYRLGWASSYNEQFF

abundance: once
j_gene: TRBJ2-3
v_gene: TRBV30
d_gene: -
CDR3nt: TGTGCCTGGAGTGTACTAGGACACACAGATACGCAGTATTTT
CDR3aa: CAWSVLGHTDTQYF

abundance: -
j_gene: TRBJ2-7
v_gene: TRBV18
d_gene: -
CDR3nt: TGTGCCAGCTCACCATTTACGACCACAGGGGAGCAGTACTTC
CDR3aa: CASSPFTTTGEQYF

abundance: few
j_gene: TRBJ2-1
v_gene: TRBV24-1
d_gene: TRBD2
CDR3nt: TGTGCCACCAGTGATAATGGACTAGCGGGGGGTAGCGATGAGCAGTTCTTC
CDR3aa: CATSDNGLAGGSDEQFF

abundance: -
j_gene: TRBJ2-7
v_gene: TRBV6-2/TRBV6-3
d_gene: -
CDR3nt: TGTGCCAGCAGTCCGCCCGGAAGGGGCGAGCAGTACTTC
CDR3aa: CASSPPGRGEQYF

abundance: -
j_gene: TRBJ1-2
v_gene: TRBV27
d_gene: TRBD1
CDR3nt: TGTGCCAGCAGTAAATGGGACAGGAGGGGTGGCTACACCTTC
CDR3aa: CASSKWDRRGGYTF

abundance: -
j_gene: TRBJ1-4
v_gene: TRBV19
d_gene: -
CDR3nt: TGTGCCAGTAGTATTTCCCCGTGGCTTGGTGAAAAACTGTTTTTT
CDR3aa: CASSISPWLGEKLFF

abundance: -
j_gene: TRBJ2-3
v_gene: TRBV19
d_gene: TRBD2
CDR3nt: TGTGCCAGTAGACCGGGACTAGCCCCAGGCGGCACAGATACGCAGTATTTT
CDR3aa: CASRPGLAPGGTDTQYF

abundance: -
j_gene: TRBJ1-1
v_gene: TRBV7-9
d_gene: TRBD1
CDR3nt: TGTGCCAGCAGCATTGGACAGGGGAACACTGAAGCTTTCTTT
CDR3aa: CASSIGQGNTEAFF

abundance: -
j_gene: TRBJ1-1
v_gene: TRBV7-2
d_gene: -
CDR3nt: TGTGCCAGCAGCTTAGCGCATCAGAGGTTGACCACTGAAGCTTTCTTT
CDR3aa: CASSLAHQRLTTEAFF

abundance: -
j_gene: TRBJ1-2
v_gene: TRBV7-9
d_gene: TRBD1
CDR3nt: TGTGCCAGCAGCCTTGGGACAGGGATCTATGGCTACACCTTC
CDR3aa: CASSLGTGIYGYTF

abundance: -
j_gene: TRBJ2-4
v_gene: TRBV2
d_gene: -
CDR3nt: TGTGCCAGCAGCGCCACAGGGCCCATAGCCAAAAACATTCAGTACTTC
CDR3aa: CASSATGPIAKNIQYF

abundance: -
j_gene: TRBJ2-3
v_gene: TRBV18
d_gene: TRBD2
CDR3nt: TGTGCCAGCTCACCACTGGCGGGAGGAAACACAGATACGCAGTATTTT
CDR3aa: CASSPLAGGNTDTQYF

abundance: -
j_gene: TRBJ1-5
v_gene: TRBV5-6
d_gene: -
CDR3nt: TGTGCCAGCAGCTTCCGACAGAGCAATCAGCCCCAGCATTTT
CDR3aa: CASSFRQSNQPQHF